This TCR beta chain was identified in a study of response to subunit inactivated influenza vaccine. The CDR3 extends over 15 amino acids. CDR1 is SGHVS and CDR2 is FQNEAQ in the germline V gene. V was pared by 7 bases and J by 5 bases, with 18 bases between. Study-wide results and limits: With each seasonal influenza vaccination, the authors suggested, few new T cells are recruited.

Each CDR3 protein is one row after TCRdb ran MiXCR on the RT-PCR reads. The sample contains 550,000 to 600,000 distinct CDR3 sequences, 10% to 15% of which appear only once. Notes on this clonotype: Antigen specificity is unknown.

V and J are TRBV7-8 and TRBJ2-1; D possibly corresponds to TRBD1 (6 bases). The sequence was obtained from a man aged 45-65 years who received an inactivated influenza vaccine. The sequences come from PBMCs from blood, collected on the day of vaccination. CDR3 nucleotides: TGTGCCAGCATCGTAAAGGAGACAGGTCACAATGAGCAGTTCTTC. Encoded protein: CASIVKETGHNEQFF. Full variable domain (remainder filled in from reference TRBV7-8 and TRBJ2-1): GAGVSQSPRYKVAKRGQDVALRCDPISGHVSLFWYQQALGQGPEFLTYFQNEAQLDKSGLPSDRFFAERPEGSVSTLKIQRTQQEDSAVYLCASIVKETGHNEQFFGPGTRLTVL.